This entry lists 14 T cell receptor beta chains sequenced from one sample in a study of blood T cell repertoires in COVID-19. The assay was immunoSEQ multiplex PCR, and TCRdb's table has in-frame clones only and misses some. Seen here are 300,000 to 400,000 clones, approximately 89% observed once, and the top ten hold approximately 2.4%. Sequenced input: peripheral blood. All receptors derive from a woman aged 60 to 75 with COVID-19, enrolled during active disease.

The chain has TRBV2 and TRBJ1-6; 8 positions match TRBD1. CDR1 and CDR2 from the germline V gene are SNHLY and FYNNEI. V shed 4 bases and J 13 bases; nucleotides not matched to a gene: 9. This CDR3 comprises 14 residues. CDR3 nucleotides: TGTGCCAGCAGTGCCGGGACAGGTGATTTTCCCCTCCACTTT. Its translation: CASSAGTGDFPLHF. The full variable domain, with the rest looked up from reference TRBV2 and TRBJ1-6, is EPEVTQTPSHQVTQMGQEVILRCVPISNHLYFYWYRQILGQKVEFLVSFYNNEISEKSEIFDDQFSVERPDGSNFTLKIRSTKLEDSAMYFCASSAGTGDFPLHFGNGTRLTVT.

The rearrangement uses TRBV18 and TRBJ2-7, with 9 bases aligning to TRBD1. Unmatched junction bases numbered 9, after V lost 0 bases and J lost 6 bases. CDR3 size: 16 residues. The germline CDR1 and CDR2 sequences are KGHSH and LQKENI. The CDR3 bases are TGTGCCAGCTCACCACCAGGGACAGGGAAAGGTCTCGAGCAGTACTTC. Translated: CASSPPGTGKGLEQYF.

The V gene is TRBV19, the J gene TRBJ1-1, with D possibly being TRBD1 (5 bases). The CDR3 is made up of 14 amino acids. The germline CDR1 and CDR2 sequences are LNHDA and SQIVND (reference sequence). Trimming removed 3 bases from V and 0 bases from J, with 8 bases in between. The CDR3 region is CASSMAGMNTEAFF. CDR3 bases: TGTGCCAGTAGTATGGCAGGGATGAACACTGAAGCTTTCTTT.

The rearrangement joins TRBV19 to TRBJ1-2; D not resolved. This CDR3 is built from 14 residues. Germline assignment: CDR1 LNHDA and CDR2 SQIVND (reference sequence). Trimming took off 3 bases at V and 0 bases at J, with 8 bases between the two ends. CDR3 bases: TGTGCCAGTAGTATGCTAGTTACTAACTATGGCTACACCTTC. This sequence encodes CASSMLVTNYGYTF.

The rearrangement joins TRBV19 to TRBJ1-2; D unclear. The V end lost 5 bases, the J end lost 5 bases, and 15 bases lay between the germline ends. The CDR3 has 14 residues. Germline CDR1 and CDR2: LNHDA and SQIVND (reference sequence). CDR3 coding DNA: TGTGCCAGTAGTGTGGAGAGGGCTTCATATGGCTACACCTTC. Translated: CASSVERASYGYTF.

The chain is built from TRBV6-1 and TRBJ1-1, with D perhaps TRBD1 (5 bases). Trimming cost V 5 bases and J 5 bases, with 18 bases left between them. Germline V gene sequence: CDR1 MNHNS, CDR2 SASEGT. The CDR3 consists of 15 residues. This CDR3 is CASSSRGGAYTEAFF. The DNA of the CDR3 is TGTGCCAGCAGTTCCCGGGGAGGGGCATATACTGAAGCTTTCTTT.

The chain combines TRBV10-3 with TRBJ1-5, with 8 positions matching TRBD1. The CDR3 contains 13 residues. The V gene end was trimmed by 8 bases and the J gene end by 0 bases; junction bases not matched to a gene: 0. Per the germline V gene, CDR1 is ENHRY and CDR2 is SYGVKD. CDR3 residues: CAIGQGSNQPQHF. The CDR3 DNA reads as TGTGCCATCGGACAGGGTAGCAATCAGCCCCAGCATTTT.

This clone was seen once. The chain has TRBV10-1 and TRBJ1-1, with D hard to call. Germline V gene sequence: CDR1 WNHNN, CDR2 SYGVQD (reference sequence). This CDR3 is built from 12 residues. V shed 0 bases and J shed 8 bases, with 7 bases lying between them. The CDR3 protein is CASSESGGEAFF. For the CDR3, the DNA is TGCGCCAGCAGTGAGTCGGGCGGGGAAGCTTTCTTT.

This clone was detected only a few times. The chain carries TRBV2 and TRBJ2-1; tentatively, D is TRBD1 (5 bases). There are 13 residues in the CDR3. Germline CDR1 is SNHLY and CDR2 is FYNNEI. V was cut by 4 bases and J by 4 bases, with 8 bases left in between. CDR3: CASSVGPYNEQFF. The CDR3 DNA reads as TGTGCCAGCAGTGTGGGGCCGTACAATGAGCAGTTCTTC.

The rearrangement uses TRBV4-1 and TRBJ2-2; D is possibly TRBD1 (6 bases). Trimming shortened V by 2 bases and J by 3 bases, and 10 bases separated the two germline ends. Germline loops: CDR1 MGHRA, CDR2 YSYEKL. The CDR3 covers 15 residues. The DNA for the CDR3 is TGCGCCAGCAGCCAACTACAGGGATACACCGGGGAGCTGTTTTTT. This translates into CASSQLQGYTGELFF.

The J gene is TRBJ2-3, the V gene TRBV5-1; 7 positions agree with TRBD1. V shed 2 bases, J shed 2 bases, and the junction held 5 bases outside the gene matches. CDR3 size: 15 residues. Germline-derived CDR1 and CDR2 are SGHRS and YFSETQ. CDR3 amino acids: CASSFRDSNTDTQYF. Written as DNA, the CDR3 is TGCGCCAGCAGCTTCCGGGACAGCAACACAGATACGCAGTATTTT.

This clone was detected a few times. The chain is built from TRBV19 and TRBJ2-7, with a weak D call TRBD2 (6 bases). The CDR3 extends over 15 amino acids. Between the trimmed V and J ends, which lost 4 bases and 0 bases, there was a span of 13 bases. CDR1 LNHDA and CDR2 SQIVND come from the germline V gene (reference sequence). DNA for the CDR3: TGTGCCAGTAGTAAGGTCGCCGGGAGCTCCTACGAGCAGTACTTC. Its translation is CASSKVAGSSYEQYF.

CDR3 bases: TGTGCCAGCAGGACACCGGGACTAGCGGGGGCCTATGAGCAGTTCTTC. Protein sequence: CASRTPGLAGAYEQFF. V usage is TRBV28 and J usage is TRBJ2-1, with 14 bases fitting TRBD2. Trimming removed 6 bases from V and 8 bases from J; junction bases left unmatched: 9. Germline CDR1 MDHEN, CDR2 SYDVKM. This CDR3 comprises 16 residues.

The V gene is TRBV11-2, the J gene TRBJ1-1; the D is unclear. The CDR3 contains 16 residues. The V gene lost 0 bases and the J gene lost 0 bases, with 11 bases spanning the gap. Germline V gene sequence: CDR1 SGHAT, CDR2 FQNNGV. The CDR3 nucleotides read TGTGCCAGCAGCTTAGATGCGGGGAGGATGAACACTGAAGCTTTCTTT. As protein: CASSLDAGRMNTEAFF.